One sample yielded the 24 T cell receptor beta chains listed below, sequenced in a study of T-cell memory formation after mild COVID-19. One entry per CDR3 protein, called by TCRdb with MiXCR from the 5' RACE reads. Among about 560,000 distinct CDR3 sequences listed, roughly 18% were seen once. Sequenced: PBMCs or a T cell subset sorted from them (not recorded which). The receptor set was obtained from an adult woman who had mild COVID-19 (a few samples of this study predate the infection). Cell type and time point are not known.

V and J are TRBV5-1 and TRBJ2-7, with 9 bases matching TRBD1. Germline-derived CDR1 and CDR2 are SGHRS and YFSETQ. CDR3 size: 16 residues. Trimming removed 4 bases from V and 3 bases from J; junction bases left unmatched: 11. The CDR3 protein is CASSDNPGQGFYEQYF. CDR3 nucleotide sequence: TGCGCCAGCAGCGATAATCCGGGACAGGGATTCTACGAGCAGTACTTC.

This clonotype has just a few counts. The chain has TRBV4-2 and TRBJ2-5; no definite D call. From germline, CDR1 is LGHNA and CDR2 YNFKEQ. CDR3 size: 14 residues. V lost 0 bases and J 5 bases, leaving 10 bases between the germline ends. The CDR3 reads CASSQDFAKETQYF. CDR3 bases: TGTGCCAGCAGCCAAGATTTCGCGAAGGAGACCCAGTACTTC.

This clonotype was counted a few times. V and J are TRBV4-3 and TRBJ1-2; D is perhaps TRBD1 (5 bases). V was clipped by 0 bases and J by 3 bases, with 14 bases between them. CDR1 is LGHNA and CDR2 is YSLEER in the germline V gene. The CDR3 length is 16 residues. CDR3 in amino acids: CASSQDVGEYYYGYTF. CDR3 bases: TGCGCCAGCAGCCAAGATGTGGGGGAGTATTACTATGGCTACACCTTC.

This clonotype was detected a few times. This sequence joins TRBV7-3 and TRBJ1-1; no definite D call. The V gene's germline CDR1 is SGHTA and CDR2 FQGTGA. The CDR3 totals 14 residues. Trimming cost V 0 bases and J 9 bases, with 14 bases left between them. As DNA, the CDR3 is TGTGCCAGCAGCTTAACGAGGACCGAGTCAAAAGCTTTCTTT. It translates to CASSLTRTESKAFF.

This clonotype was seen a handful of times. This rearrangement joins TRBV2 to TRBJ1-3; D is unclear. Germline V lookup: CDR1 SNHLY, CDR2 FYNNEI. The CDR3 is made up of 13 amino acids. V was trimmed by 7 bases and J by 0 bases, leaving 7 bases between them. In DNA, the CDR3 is TGTGCCAGCAATATGGTCTCTGGAAACACCATATATTTT. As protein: CASNMVSGNTIYF.

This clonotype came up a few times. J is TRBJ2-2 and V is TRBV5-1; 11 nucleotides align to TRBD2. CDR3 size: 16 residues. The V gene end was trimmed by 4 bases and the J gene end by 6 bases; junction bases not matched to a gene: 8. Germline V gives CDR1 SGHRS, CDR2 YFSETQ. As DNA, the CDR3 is TGCGCCAGCAGCCCCCCTCTAGCGGGAGGTGCCGGGGAGCTGTTTTTT. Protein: CASSPPLAGGAGELFF.

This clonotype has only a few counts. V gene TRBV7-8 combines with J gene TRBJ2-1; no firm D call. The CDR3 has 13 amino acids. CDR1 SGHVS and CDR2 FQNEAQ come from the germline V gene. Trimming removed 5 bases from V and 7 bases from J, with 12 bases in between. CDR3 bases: TGTGCCAGCAGCCCAGGAAAGGAGAATGAGCAGTTCTTC. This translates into CASSPGKENEQFF.

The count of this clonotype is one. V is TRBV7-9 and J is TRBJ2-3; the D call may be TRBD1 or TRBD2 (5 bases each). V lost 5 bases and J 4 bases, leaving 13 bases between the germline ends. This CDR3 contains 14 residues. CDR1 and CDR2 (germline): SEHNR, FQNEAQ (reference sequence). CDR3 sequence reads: CASSLTEGADTQYF. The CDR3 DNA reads TGTGCCAGCAGCCTGACAGAGGGCGCAGATACGCAGTATTTT.

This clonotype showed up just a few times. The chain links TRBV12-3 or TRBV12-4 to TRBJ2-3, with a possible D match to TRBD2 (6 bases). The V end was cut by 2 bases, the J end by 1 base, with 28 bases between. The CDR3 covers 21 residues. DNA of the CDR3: TGTGCCAGCAGTTTATATTTCCGGGGACTTAGGAATGGGGATCGCACAGATACGCAGTATTTT. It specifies CASSLYFRGLRNGDRTDTQYF.

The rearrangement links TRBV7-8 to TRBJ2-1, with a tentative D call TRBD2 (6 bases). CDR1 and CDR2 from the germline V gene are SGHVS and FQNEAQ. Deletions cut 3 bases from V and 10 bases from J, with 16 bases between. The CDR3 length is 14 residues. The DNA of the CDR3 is TGTGCCAGCAGCTTGCCCCCCGGGGGACGAGAGCAGTTCTTC. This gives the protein CASSLPPGGREQFF.

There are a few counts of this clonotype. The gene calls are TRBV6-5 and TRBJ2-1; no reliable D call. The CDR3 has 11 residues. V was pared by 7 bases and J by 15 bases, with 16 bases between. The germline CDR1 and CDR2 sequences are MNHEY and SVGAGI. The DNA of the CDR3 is TGTGCCAGCAAGTCTTCCCTTGACCTGTTCTTC. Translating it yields CASKSSLDLFF.

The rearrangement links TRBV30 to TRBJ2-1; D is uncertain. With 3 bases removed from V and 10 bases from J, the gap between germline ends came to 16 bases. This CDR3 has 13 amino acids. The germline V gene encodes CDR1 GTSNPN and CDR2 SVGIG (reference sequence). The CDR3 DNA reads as TGTGCCTGGAGCGCCTATGCCGCCGGGGAGCAGTTCTTC. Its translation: CAWSAYAAGEQFF.

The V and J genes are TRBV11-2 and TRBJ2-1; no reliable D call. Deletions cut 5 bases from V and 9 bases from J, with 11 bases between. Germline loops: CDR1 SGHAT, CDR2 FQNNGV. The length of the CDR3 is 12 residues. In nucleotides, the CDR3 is TGTGCCAGCAGCCCAATCTGGCCTGAGCAGTTCTTC. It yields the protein CASSPIWPEQFF. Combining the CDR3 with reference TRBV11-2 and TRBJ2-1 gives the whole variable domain EAGVAQSPRYKIIEKRQSVAFWCNPISGHATLYWYQQILGQGPKLLIQFQNNGVVDDSQLPKDRFSAERLKGVDSTLKIQPAKLEDSAVYLCASSPIWPEQFFGPGTRLTVL.

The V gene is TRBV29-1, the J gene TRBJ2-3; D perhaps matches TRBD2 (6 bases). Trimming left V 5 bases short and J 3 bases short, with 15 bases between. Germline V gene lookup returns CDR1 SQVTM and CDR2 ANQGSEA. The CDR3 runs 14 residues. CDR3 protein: CSVTPGLQTDTQYF. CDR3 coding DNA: TGCAGCGTTACTCCGGGACTTCAGACAGATACGCAGTATTTT.

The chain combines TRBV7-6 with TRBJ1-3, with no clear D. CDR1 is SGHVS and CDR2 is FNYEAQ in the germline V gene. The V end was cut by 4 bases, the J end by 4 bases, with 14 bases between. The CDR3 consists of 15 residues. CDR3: CASSSEWGDGNTIYF. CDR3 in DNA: TGTGCCAGCAGCTCGGAATGGGGAGACGGAAACACCATATATTTT.

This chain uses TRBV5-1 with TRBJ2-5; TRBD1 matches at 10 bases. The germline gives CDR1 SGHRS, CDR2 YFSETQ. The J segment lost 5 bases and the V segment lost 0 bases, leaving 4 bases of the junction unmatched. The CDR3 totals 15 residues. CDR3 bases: TGCGCCAGCAGCTTGGTGACAGGGGGCCTTGAGACCCAGTACTTC. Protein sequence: CASSLVTGGLETQYF.

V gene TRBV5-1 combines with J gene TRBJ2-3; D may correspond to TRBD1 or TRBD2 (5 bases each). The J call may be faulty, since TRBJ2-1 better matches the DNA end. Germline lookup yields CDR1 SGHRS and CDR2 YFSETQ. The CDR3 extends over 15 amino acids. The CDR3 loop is CASSYLGTTPNEQFF. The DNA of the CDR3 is TGCGCCAGCAGCTACCTAGGGACGACTCCCAATGAGCAGTTCTTC.

CDR3 sequence: CSASGSPRRGYNEQFF. CDR3 DNA: TGCAGTGCTAGTGGGTCCCCACGCAGAGGGTACAATGAGCAGTTCTTC. The J gene is TRBJ2-1, the V gene TRBV20-1, with TRBD2 as a possible D gene (5 bases). The V gene lost 3 bases and the J gene lost 4 bases, with 19 bases spanning the gap. The CDR3 extends over 16 amino acids. Germline-derived CDR1 and CDR2 are DFQATT and SNEGSKA (reference sequence).

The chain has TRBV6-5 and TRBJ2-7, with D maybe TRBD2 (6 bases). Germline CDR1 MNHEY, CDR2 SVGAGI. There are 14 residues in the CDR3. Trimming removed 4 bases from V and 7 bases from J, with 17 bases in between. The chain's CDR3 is CASSSFRELNEQYF. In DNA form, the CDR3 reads TGTGCCAGCAGTTCGTTCCGGGAGTTGAATGAGCAGTACTTC.

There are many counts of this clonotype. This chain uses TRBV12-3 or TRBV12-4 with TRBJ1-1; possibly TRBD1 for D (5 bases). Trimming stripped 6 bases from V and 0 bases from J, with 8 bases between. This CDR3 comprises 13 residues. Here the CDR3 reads CASSLQVNTEAFF. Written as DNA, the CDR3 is TGTGCCAGCAGCTTACAGGTGAACACTGAAGCTTTCTTT.

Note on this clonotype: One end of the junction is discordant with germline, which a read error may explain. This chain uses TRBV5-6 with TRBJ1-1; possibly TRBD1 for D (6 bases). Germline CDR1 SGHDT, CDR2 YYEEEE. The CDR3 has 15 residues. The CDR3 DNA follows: TGTGCCAGCAGCAAGAACAGGGCCCTGAATACTGAAGCTTTCTTT. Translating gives CASSKNRALNTEAFF.

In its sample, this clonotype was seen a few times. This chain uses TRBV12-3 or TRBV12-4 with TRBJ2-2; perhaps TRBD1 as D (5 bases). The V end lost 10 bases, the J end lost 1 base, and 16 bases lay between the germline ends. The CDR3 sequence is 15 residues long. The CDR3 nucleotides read TGTGCCACCCTCTTGGGGCAGCGGAACACCGGGGAGCTGTTTTTT. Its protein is CATLLGQRNTGELFF.

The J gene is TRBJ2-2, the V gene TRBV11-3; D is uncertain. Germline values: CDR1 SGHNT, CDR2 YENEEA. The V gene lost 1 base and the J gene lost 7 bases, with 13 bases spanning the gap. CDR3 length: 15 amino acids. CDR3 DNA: TGTGCCAGCAGCTTAGTTACTTCCGTGCACGGGGAGCTGTTTTTT. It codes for CASSLVTSVHGELFF.

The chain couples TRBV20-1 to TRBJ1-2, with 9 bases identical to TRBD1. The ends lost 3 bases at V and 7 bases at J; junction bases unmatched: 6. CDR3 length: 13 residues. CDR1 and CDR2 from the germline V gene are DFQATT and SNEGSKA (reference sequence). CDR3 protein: CSASGDRAGGYTF. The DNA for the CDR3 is TGCAGTGCTAGCGGGGACAGGGCTGGTGGCTACACCTTC.